The clone carrying this T cell receptor beta chain has only a few counts. As yet, its antigen is unknown. The data are from a study of T-cell memory formation after mild COVID-19. On the study more broadly: TCR clusters were mostly donor specific.

The study, taken as a whole, reports: Unconfirmed was the SARS-CoV-2 specificity of second-wave clones that peaked on day 37. A balance of CD4 and CD8 characterized clones contracting day 15 to 85, whereas later expanders leaned CD4+.

Each CDR3 protein is one row after TCRdb ran MiXCR on the 5' RACE reads. There are 530,000 or so distinct CDR3 sequences in the sample; roughly 17% occur only once, and 8.1% lies in the top ten. There are 16 residues in the CDR3. Trimming removed 6 bases at V and 0 bases at J, with 18 bases between. Germline CDR1 and CDR2: SGHAT and FQNNGV. This sequence originates from an adult woman who had mild COVID-19 (a few samples of this study predate the infection). Cell type and time point are not known. V gene TRBV11-2 combines with J gene TRBJ2-7; TRBD1 is a possible D gene (7 bases). Sequencing was carried out using PBMCs or a T cell subset sorted from them (not recorded which). Written as DNA, the CDR3 is TGTGCCAGCAGTCACCCAGCAGGGGGGAGCTCCTACGAGCAGTACTTC. This encodes CASSHPAGGSSYEQYF.